The present TCR beta chain was sequenced within a study of T cells in Graves' hyperthyroidism and ophthalmopathy. A note on this clonotype: Its antigen remains unidentified. This clone may be a read error of a much larger clone one base away.

In patients aged 18 to 65, hyperthyroidism was newly diagnosed, with duration under 2 months. Germline CDR1 and CDR2: MNHEY and SMNVEV (reference sequence). The CDR3 contains 16 residues. V shed 1 base and J 3 bases; nucleotides not matched to a gene: 7. Overall study findings and caveats: Ophthalmopathy cases were set apart from stable hyperthyroidism by a 13 V-J model.

Template material for amplifying TCR beta CDR3 regions consisted of RNA transcripts. First-round RT-PCR of the TCR CDR3 relied on the HTBI primer set. TCRdb reprocessed the multiplex PCR reads via MiXCR and lists one record per CDR3 protein. The sample shows under 650,000 distinct CDR3 sequences, roughly 15% of them seen only once. Sequencing was done on a sample of blood. The chain is built from TRBV27 and TRBJ2-7, with 9 bases identical to TRBD2. The receptor was isolated from a woman in her thirties with Graves' hyperthyroidism. This CDR3 is CASSLFGREGFYEQYF. Here the CDR3 DNA reads TGTGCCAGCAGTTTATTCGGGCGGGAGGGATTCTACGAGCAGTACTTC.